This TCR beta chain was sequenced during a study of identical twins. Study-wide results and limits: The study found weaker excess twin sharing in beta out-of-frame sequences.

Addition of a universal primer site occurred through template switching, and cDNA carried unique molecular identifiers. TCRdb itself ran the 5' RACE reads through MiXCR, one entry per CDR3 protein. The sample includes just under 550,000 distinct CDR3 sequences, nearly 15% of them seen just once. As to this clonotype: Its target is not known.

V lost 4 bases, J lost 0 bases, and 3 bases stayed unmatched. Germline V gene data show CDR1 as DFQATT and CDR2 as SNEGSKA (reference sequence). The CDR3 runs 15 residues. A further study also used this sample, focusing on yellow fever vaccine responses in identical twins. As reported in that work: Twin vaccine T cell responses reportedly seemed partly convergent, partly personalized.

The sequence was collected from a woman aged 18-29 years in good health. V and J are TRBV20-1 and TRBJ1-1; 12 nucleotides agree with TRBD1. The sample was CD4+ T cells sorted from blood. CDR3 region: CSATGTGGLNTEAFF. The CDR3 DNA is TGCAGTGCTACCGGGACAGGGGGCTTGAACACTGAAGCTTTCTTT.